This T cell receptor (beta chain) was profiled in a study of T cells in Graves' hyperthyroidism and ophthalmopathy. General study points: The model identified upcoming ophthalmopathy a median 6.5 months ahead of onset.

The CDR3 length is 16 residues. CDR1 SGHRS and CDR2 YFSETQ come from the germline V gene. Concerning this clonotype itself: Its matching antigen is unknown. Sequence at one end of the junction differs from germline and may be a read error.

Researchers amplified the TCR beta CDR3 regions from RNA transcripts. Researchers ran a first-round RT-PCR on the TCR CDR3 using the HTBI primer set. TCRdb reprocessed the multiplex PCR reads with MiXCR, giving one entry per CDR3 protein. The repertoire holds about 760,000 distinct CDR3 sequences, with about a third as singletons. The chain is built from TRBV5-1 and TRBJ2-5, with D uncertain. This TCR was recovered from a woman aged 40 to 50 with Graves' hyperthyroidism. The sequenced material came from blood. The CDR3 sequence: CASSLTGYKDAETQYF. The DNA of the CDR3 is TGTGCCAGCAGCTTAACCGGTTACAAGGATGCAGAGACCCAGTACTTC.